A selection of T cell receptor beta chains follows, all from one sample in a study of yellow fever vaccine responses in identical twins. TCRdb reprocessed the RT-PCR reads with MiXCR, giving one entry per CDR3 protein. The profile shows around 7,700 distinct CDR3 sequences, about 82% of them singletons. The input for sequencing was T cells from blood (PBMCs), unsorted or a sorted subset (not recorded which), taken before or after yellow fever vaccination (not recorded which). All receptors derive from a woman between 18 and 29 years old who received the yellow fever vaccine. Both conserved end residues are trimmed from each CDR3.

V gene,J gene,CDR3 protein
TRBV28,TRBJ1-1,ASSLGQGKAEAF
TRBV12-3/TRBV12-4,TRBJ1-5,ASTLGGVEPQH
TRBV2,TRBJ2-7,ASTSQGSSYEQY
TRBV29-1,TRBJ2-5,SVAGTSGSKETQY
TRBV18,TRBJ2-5,ASSPGKETQY
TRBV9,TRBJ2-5,ASSPSTGLAGTQY
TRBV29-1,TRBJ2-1,SVEGSGQGVDDEQF
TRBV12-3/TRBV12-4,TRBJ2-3,ASSLFTATDTQY
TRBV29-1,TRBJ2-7,SVDWTGSEQY
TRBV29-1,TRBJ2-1,SVSRFSYNEQF
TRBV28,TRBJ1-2,ASSPSGTYGYT
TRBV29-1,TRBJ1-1,SALRGTEAF
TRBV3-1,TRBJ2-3,ASSQAGQETDTQY
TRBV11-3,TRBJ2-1,ASSLDRGAMWF
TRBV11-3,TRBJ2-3,ASSFYPSLTDTQY
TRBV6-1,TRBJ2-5,ASSEDGEETQY
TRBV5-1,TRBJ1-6,ASRPGEGNNSPLH
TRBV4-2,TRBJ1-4,ASSQQDQDEKLF
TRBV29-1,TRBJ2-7,SVLRTDYYEQY
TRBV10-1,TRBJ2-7,ASSETTYEQY
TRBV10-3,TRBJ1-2,AISERVTYPLSYGYT
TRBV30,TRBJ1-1,AWRWVNTEAF
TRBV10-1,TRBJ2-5,ASGTGGQETQY
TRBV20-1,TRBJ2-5,SALTDAPETQY
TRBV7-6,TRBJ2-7,ASSLPSGHSYEQY
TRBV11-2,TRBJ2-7,ASSSRDRGHEQY
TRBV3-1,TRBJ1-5,ASSQGRGGNQPQH
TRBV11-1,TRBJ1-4,ASSLKAATNEKLF
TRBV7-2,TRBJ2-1,ASSLTAGDEQF
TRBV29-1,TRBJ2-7,SVIPDGISYEQY
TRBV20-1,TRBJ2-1,SASTTSPEQF
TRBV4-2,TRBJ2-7,ASSQEANSGRAYEQY
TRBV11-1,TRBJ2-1,ASSTTPTSGSESSYNEQF
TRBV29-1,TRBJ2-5,SVEDLPSGETQY
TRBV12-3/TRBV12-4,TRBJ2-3,ASSPLVDTQY
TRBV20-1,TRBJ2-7,SARSGNYEQY
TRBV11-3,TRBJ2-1,ASSLGPNNEQF
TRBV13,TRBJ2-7,ASSDNGSYEQY
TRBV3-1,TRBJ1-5,ASSQEDLQPQH
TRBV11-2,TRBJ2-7,ASSRDRAYEQY
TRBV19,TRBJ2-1,ASSLIRGGGNEQF
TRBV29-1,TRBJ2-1,SVEDGLAGYNEQF
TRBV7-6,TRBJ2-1,ASSFGVYNEQF
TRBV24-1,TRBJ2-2,ATSDLQRDTGELF
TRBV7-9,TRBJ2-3,ASSGGAGSTDTQY